The 18 T cell receptor beta chains listed next were all sequenced from one sample in a study of OX40 agonist ivuxolimab in advanced cancers. The protocol was immunoSEQ multiplex PCR, while the TCRdb copy is restricted to in-frame clones and leaves out a portion. The sample consists of about 79,000 clones, roughly 91% of them appearing once. The sample was CD4+ or CD8+ T cells sorted from blood, taken in a trial of the OX40 agonist ivuxolimab. These receptors were obtained from an adult with an advanced solid tumor such as melanoma, head and neck, liver or kidney cancer.

The rearrangement links TRBV5-1 to TRBJ1-2; D is possibly TRBD1 (5 bases). Germline values: CDR1 SGHRS, CDR2 YFSETQ. V was shortened by 0 bases and J by 8 bases, with 17 bases between the two germline ends. The length of the CDR3 is 15 residues. CDR3 sequence: CASSLAAGQGGGYTF. The CDR3 DNA is TGCGCCAGCAGCTTGGCCGCAGGGCAGGGCGGCGGCTACACCTTC.

This sequence joins TRBV19 and TRBJ1-6; D unclear. V was cut by 3 bases and J by 7 bases, with 10 bases left in between. This CDR3 comprises 14 residues. In germline, CDR1 is LNHDA, CDR2 SQIVND (reference sequence). The CDR3 protein is CASSMKGNNSPLHF. CDR3 bases: TGTGCCAGTAGTATGAAGGGTAACAATTCACCCCTCCACTTT.

V usage is TRBV9 and J usage is TRBJ1-5; D remains unclear. Germline CDR1 reads SGDLS; CDR2 reads YYNGEE. The length of the CDR3 is 11 residues. Trimming removed 2 bases at V and 7 bases at J, with 4 bases between. The CDR3 here is CASSVVQPQHF. In nucleotides, the CDR3 is TGTGCCAGCAGCGTTGTCCAGCCCCAGCATTTT.

This clone was found once. This chain connects TRBV5-4 to TRBJ2-1; 9 bases map to TRBD2. Germline CDR1 SGHNT, CDR2 YYREEE (reference sequence). The junction had 12 bases not matched to a gene; V was cut back by 4 bases and J by 7 bases. The CDR3 has 16 amino acids. In nucleotides, the CDR3 is TGTGCCAGCAGCCCTACACGGGGCGGGGGGGCGAATGAGCAGTTCTTC. Translation gives CASSPTRGGGANEQFF.

With respect to this clone: One end of the junction varies from germline; a read error may be responsible. This chain connects TRBV6-1 to TRBJ2-7; D unclear. Germline CDR1 reads MNHNS; CDR2 reads SASEGT. This CDR3 spans 15 amino acids. The DNA for the CDR3 is TGTGCCAGCAGTCAAGCTAGGGTCGACTCCTACGAGCAGTACTTC. It translates to CASSQARVDSYEQYF.

The V call is TRBV9, the J call TRBJ1-3, with TRBD1 identical over 7 bases. The junction had 4 bases not matched to a gene; V was cut back by 0 bases and J by 4 bases. Germline V gives CDR1 SGDLS, CDR2 YYNGEE. This CDR3 has 15 residues. The CDR3 spells CASSVGRTGGNTIYF. The CDR3 nucleotides are TGTGCCAGCAGCGTAGGGAGGACAGGCGGAAACACCATATATTTT.

This rearrangement joins TRBV29-1 to TRBJ1-1; unclear D gene. Trimming pared 6 bases from V and 5 bases from J, leaving 16 bases between. Germline assignment: CDR1 SQVTM and CDR2 ANQGSEA. CDR3 size: 13 residues. CDR3 amino acids: CSVLHLGGTEAFF. CDR3 DNA sequence: TGCAGCGTCCTACATCTTGGTGGAACTGAAGCTTTCTTT.

The chain carries TRBV19 and TRBJ2-2; D is tentatively TRBD1 or TRBD2 (5 bases each). The germline gives CDR1 LNHDA, CDR2 SQIVND (reference sequence). Trimming pared 7 bases from V and 6 bases from J, leaving 12 bases between. The CDR3 totals 13 residues. The CDR3 loop is CASTIRGAGELFF. CDR3 in DNA: TGTGCCAGTACGATCCGAGGGGCCGGGGAGCTGTTTTTT.

This chain joins TRBV6-1 and TRBJ2-3, with 8 positions matching TRBD2. The CDR3 consists of 16 residues. The V segment lost 4 bases and the J segment 4 bases; nucleotides outside the gene matches: 10. Germline CDR1 and CDR2: MNHNS and SASEGT. The CDR3 spells CASSALKRGTSDTQYF. DNA of the CDR3: TGTGCCAGCAGTGCCCTCAAGCGGGGGACCTCAGATACGCAGTATTTT.

In this sample, this clone turned up once. The CDR3 DNA is TGTGCCAGCAGCTACCAGGGAGGGGGCGTCCCCTACGAGCAGTACTTC. As protein: CASSYQGGGVPYEQYF. The chain links TRBV11-3 to TRBJ2-7; D is possibly TRBD1 or TRBD2 (7 bases each). The CDR3 is 16 amino acids. Germline-derived CDR1 and CDR2 are SGHNT and YENEEA. The V and J ends lost 4 bases and 2 bases respectively, with 18 bases between them. Full variable domain (remainder filled in from reference TRBV11-3 and TRBJ2-7): EAGVVQSPRYKIIEKKQPVAFWCNPISGHNTLYWYLQNLGQGPELLIRYENEEAVDDSQLPKDRFSAERLKGVDSTLKIQPAELGDSAVYLCASSYQGGGVPYEQYFGPGTRLTVT.

This clone was observed a handful of times. The rearrangement joins TRBV28 to TRBJ2-1; 10 bases agree with TRBD2. This CDR3 has 15 residues. Germline lookup yields CDR1 MDHEN and CDR2 SYDVKM. With V trimmed by 6 bases and J by 8 bases, 10 bases remained unmatched. CDR3 sequence (DNA): TGTGCCAGCAGGTCCAAGCGGGGGGGCTTCGATGAGCAGTTCTTC. Protein product: CASRSKRGGFDEQFF. The whole variable domain, filled in from reference TRBV28 and TRBJ2-1, reads DVKVTQSSRYLVKRTGEKVFLECVQDMDHENMFWYRQDPGLGLRLIYFSYDVKMKEKGDIPEGYSVSREKKERFSLILESASTNQTSMYLCASRSKRGGFDEQFFGPGTRLTVL.

The chain employs TRBV6-1 and TRBJ1-4, with D possibly matching TRBD1 (5 bases). Germline V CDR1 and CDR2: MNHNS, SASEGT. The CDR3 spans 15 residues. V gave up 0 bases and J gave up 7 bases, with 12 bases separating them. The CDR3 nucleotides read TGTGCCAGCAGTGAAGCGCGGGGGGGGGTTGAAAAACTGTTTTTT. Translated, it gives CASSEARGGVEKLFF.

The chain carries TRBV6-4 and TRBJ1-1; perhaps TRBD1 as D (5 bases). The CDR3 has 12 residues. The germline V gene encodes CDR1 MRHNA and CDR2 SNTAGT. Trimming removed 6 bases at V and 11 bases at J, with 16 bases between. CDR3 DNA: TGTGCCAGCAGGACCCCAGACAGACGGGCTTTCTTT. This codes for CASRTPDRRAFF.

This clone was seen a handful of times. V usage is TRBV5-1 and J usage is TRBJ2-1, with TRBD2 matching over 8 bases. Germline V gene sequence: CDR1 SGHRS, CDR2 YFSETQ. V lost 3 bases to trimming and J lost 3 bases; unmatched junction nucleotides: 8. CDR3 length: 16 residues. The CDR3 region has the DNA TGCGCCAGCAGCTGGGGCGGGACTAGAAGCTACAATGAGCAGTTCTTC. This sequence encodes CASSWGGTRSYNEQFF.

The chain employs TRBV2 and TRBJ2-3; D uncertain. Trimming took 8 bases from V and 3 from J, leaving 9 bases between them. The CDR3 contains 12 residues. Germline CDR1 SNHLY, CDR2 FYNNEI. The CDR3 sequence: CASVPVTDTQYF. As DNA, the CDR3 is TGTGCCAGCGTTCCGGTGACAGATACGCAGTATTTT.

V usage is TRBV7-6 and J usage is TRBJ1-5, with D possibly TRBD1 on 6 matching bases. Germline V gene data show CDR1 as SGHVS and CDR2 as FNYEAQ. Trimming took off 0 bases at V and 2 bases at J, with 14 bases between the two ends. The CDR3 runs to 17 residues. Written as DNA, the CDR3 is TGTGCCAGCAGCTTAGCGAGTGGGAGACAGGGCAATCAGCCCCAGCATTTT. Amino acids: CASSLASGRQGNQPQHF. Combining the CDR3 with reference TRBV7-6 and TRBJ1-5 gives the whole variable domain GAGVSQSPRYKVTKRGQDVALRCDPISGHVSLYWYRQALGQGPEFLTYFNYEAQQDKSGLPNDRFSAERPEGSISTLTIQRTEQRDSAMYRCASSLASGRQGNQPQHFGDGTRLSIL.

This rearrangement joins TRBV5-6 to TRBJ2-7, with D maybe TRBD1 (6 bases). The CDR3 consists of 12 residues. The ends were cut back, 4 bases at V and 10 bases at J, with 15 bases in the middle. Germline V lookup: CDR1 SGHDT, CDR2 YYEEEE. CDR3: CASSVRGQSQYF. In nucleotides, the CDR3 is TGTGCCAGCAGCGTCCGAGGACAGAGTCAGTACTTC.

This clone was counted a few times. The chain joins TRBV28 to TRBJ1-5; D unclear. Deletions cut 7 bases from V and 2 bases from J, with 15 bases between. Germline V lookup: CDR1 MDHEN, CDR2 SYDVKM. The CDR3 spans 15 residues. The CDR3 region has the DNA TGTGCCAGCATCGGCCTCTTCGGAGGCAATCAGCCCCAGCATTTT. Translated, it gives CASIGLFGGNQPQHF.